Described below is a single T cell receptor beta chain sequence and its context. It has no known antigen specificity. No clone much larger than this one lies a single base away; base qualities are absent. The data are from a study of CD8 T cells in Susac syndrome (dated by TCRdb to between 2018 and 2021). About the study as a whole: Repertoire sequencing was used to test whether CD8+ T cell activation and differentiation in Susac syndrome was antigen driven.

High-throughput TCR beta sequencing profiled peripheral blood CD8+ and CD4+ T cells from healthy donors, Susac syndrome patients and multiple sclerosis patients. Treatment-naive patients with stable or active relapsing-remitting disease fulfilling revised McDonald criteria were used as multiple sclerosis controls. Bulk CD8+ and CD4+ T cells were purified by magnetic negative isolation, whereas CD8+ TEMRA cells were enriched by FACS. Blood was collected in EDTA tubes and processed within 24 hours, with PBMCs isolated through density gradient centrifugation. PBMCs destined for TCR sequencing were cryopreserved in liquid nitrogen and later thawed in a 37 °C water bath. A purity of at least 90% was achieved for sorted or isolated CD4+, CD8+ and CD8+ TEMRA cells. What the study reported, not specific to this receptor: The number of individuals in the TCR sequencing and HLA analysis was recognized as being relatively small.

RNA was extracted using the RNeasy kit, and about 0.45 to 1 ug of the RNA was reverse transcribed with random hexamers. TCR beta CDR3 regions were amplified with the immunoSEQ multiplex PCR assay covering 54 Vbeta and 13 Jbeta segments. To correct PCR amplification bias, a synthetic template baseline was used for both primer optimization and computational correction. The paper's data handling went like this. Reads were annotated to V, D and J genes per IMGT and analyzed with immunoSEQ Analyzer, keeping only productive sequences. Clonality was computed as one minus Shannon entropy normalized by log2 of the number of productive unique sequences. For each patient and control, public and private clones were evaluated within the 100 most prevalent clones. Clones were defined as Susac-specific when absent from the healthy and MS cohorts, from approximately 970 published viral clones and from other ImmuneACCESS disease sequences. In-frame beta chains were kept once TCRdb had trimmed the public reads at Q25 with fastp and called clones with MiXCR. Each record represents a unique CDR3 protein, reported with the most common genes and DNA among its rows. TCRdb, rather than the study authors, made the V and J calls. In all, the sample holds about 140,000 distinct CDR3 sequences, and 85% to 95% of those were seen once. The top ten clonotypes cover about 0.11% of the sample.

The material sequenced was CD4+ T cells from PBMCs. The receptor's source is a human donor with multiple sclerosis.

The bases are TGTGCCAGCAGCCATGGGGGGTACCAAGAGACCCAGTACTTC. It is translated as CASSHGGYQETQYF. The chain is assembled from TRBV13 and TRBJ2-5, with a weak D call of TRBD2 (6 bases match). V loses 5 bases, J loses 0 bases, and the germline ends lie 10 bases apart. In the germline V gene (reference sequence), CDR1 corresponds to PRHDT and CDR2 to FYEKMQ. The CDR3, from cysteine to phenylalanine, totals 14 residues. The retained sequence is limited to the CDR3, 42 bases, with the frame set at the first base.